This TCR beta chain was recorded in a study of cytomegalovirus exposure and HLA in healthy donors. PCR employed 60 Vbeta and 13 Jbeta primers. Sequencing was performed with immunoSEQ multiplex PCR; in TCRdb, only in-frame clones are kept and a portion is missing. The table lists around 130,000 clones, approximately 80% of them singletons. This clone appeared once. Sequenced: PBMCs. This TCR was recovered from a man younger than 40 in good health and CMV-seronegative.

CDR3 sequence reads: CASSLSPGQVGNQPQHF. CDR3 bases: TGTGCCAGCAGTTTATCGCCGGGACAGGTGGGCAATCAGCCCCAGCATTTT. J is TRBJ1-5 and V is TRBV27, with 8 bases aligning to TRBD1. Germline-derived CDR1 and CDR2 are MNHEY and SMNVEV (reference sequence). This CDR3 has 17 amino acids. Unmatched junction bases numbered 6, after V lost 0 bases and J lost 2 bases.